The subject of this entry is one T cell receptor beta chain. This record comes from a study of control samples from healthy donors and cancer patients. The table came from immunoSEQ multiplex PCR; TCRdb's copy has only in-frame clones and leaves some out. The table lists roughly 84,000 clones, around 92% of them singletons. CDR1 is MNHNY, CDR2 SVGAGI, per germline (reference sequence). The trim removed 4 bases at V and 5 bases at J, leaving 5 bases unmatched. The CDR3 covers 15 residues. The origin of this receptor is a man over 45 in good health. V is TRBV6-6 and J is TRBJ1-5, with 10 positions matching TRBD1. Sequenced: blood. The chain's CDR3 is CASSSRDRGHQPQHF. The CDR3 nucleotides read TGTGCCAGCAGTTCCCGGGACAGGGGACATCAGCCCCAGCATTTT.